The clone carrying this TCR beta chain was observed a few times. Antigen specificity is unknown. These data belong to a study of cytomegalovirus exposure and HLA in healthy donors. The PCR was carried out with 60 Vbeta primers and 13 Jbeta primers. Method: immunoSEQ multiplex PCR; TCRdb's copy keeps in-frame clones and lacks some. The top ten clones hold about 1.3% of a sample with roughly 160,000 clones, 70% to 80% of them seen once. The V gene's germline CDR1 is MDHEN and CDR2 SYDVKM. The CDR3 extends over 11 amino acids. V was cut by 11 bases and J by 1 base, with 8 bases left in between. Findings and limits, study-wide: A reported reduction in N-insertions relative to the roughly 710-donor mean was seen in an Asian-associated ancestry cluster in a later analysis. Immune exposure data for these donors was limited to CMV serostatus. A later analysis, which compared TCR beta chains of equal frequency, found the HLA-associated ones more clonally expanded. The study assumed roughly uniform donor sequencing depth for presence/absence analyses.

The TCR was taken from a woman aged 45-65 years in good health and CMV-seronegative. The gene calls are TRBV28 and TRBJ1-1; a possible D gene is TRBD1 (6 bases). Sequenced: PBMCs. This CDR3 is CAVQGNTEAFF. In DNA, the CDR3 is TGTGCCGTACAGGGGAACACTGAAGCTTTCTTT.